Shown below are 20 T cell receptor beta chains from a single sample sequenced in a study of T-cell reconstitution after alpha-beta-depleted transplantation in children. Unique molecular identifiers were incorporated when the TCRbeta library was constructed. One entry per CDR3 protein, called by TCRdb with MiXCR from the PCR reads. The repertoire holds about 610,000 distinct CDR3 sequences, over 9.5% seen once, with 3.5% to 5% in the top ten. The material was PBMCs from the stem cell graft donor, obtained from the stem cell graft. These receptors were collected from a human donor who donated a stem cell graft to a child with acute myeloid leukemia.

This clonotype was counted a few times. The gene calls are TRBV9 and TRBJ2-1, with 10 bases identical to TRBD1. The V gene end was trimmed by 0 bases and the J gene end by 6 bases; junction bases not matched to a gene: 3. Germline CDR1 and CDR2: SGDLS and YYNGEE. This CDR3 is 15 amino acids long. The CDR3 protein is CASSVGGQGGNEQFF. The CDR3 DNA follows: TGTGCCAGCAGCGTAGGAGGACAGGGGGGCAATGAGCAGTTCTTC. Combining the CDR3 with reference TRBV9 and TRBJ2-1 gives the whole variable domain DSGVTQTPKHLITATGQRVTLRCSPRSGDLSVYWYQQSLDQGLQFLIQYYNGEERAKGNILERFSAQQFPDLHSELNLSSLELGDSALYFCASSVGGQGGNEQFFGPGTRLTVL.

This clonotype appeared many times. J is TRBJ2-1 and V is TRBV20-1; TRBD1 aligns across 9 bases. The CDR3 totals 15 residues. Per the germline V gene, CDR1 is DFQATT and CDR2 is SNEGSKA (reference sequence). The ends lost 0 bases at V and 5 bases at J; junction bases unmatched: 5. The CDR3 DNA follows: TGCAGTGCTAGAGACGAGGACAGGGGAAACAATGAGCAGTTCTTC. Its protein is CSARDEDRGNNEQFF.

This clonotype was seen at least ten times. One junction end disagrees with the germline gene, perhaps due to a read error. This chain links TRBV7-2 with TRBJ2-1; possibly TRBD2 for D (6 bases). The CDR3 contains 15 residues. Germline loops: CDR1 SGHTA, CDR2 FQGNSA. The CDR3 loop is CASSLKRSDYSEQFF. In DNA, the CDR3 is TGTGCCAGCAGCCTAAAACGGTCGGACTACAGTGAGCAGTTCTTC.

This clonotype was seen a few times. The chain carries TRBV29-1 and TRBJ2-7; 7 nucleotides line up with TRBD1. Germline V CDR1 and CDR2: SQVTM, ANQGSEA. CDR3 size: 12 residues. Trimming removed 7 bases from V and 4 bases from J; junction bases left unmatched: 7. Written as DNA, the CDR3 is TGCAGCGGAGGACAGGTGTGGTACGAGCAGTACTTC. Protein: CSGGQVWYEQYF.

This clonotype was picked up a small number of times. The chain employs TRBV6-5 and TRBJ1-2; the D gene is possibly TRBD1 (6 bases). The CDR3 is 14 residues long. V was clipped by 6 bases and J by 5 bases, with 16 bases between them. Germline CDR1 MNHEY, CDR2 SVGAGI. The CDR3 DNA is TGTGCCAGCAGACCGGGGGCAAATCTTTATGGCTACACCTTC. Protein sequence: CASRPGANLYGYTF.

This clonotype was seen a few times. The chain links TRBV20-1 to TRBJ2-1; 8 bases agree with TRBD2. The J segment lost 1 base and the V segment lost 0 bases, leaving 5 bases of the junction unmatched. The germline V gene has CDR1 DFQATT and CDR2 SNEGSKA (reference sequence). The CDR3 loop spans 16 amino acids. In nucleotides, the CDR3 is TGCAGTGCTAGAGAACCGGGACTAGGATCCTACAATGAGCAGTTCTTC. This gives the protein CSAREPGLGSYNEQFF.

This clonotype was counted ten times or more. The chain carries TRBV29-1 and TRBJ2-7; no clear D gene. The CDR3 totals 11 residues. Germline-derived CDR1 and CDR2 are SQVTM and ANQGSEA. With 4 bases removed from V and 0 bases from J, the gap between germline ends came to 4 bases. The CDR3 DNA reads TGCAGCGTTGCGGTCTCCTACGAGCAGTACTTC. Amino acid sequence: CSVAVSYEQYF.

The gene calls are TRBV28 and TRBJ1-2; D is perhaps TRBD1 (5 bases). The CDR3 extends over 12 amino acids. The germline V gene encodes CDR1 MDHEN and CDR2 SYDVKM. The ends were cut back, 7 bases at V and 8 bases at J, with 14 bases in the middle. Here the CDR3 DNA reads TGTGCCAGCAACTTGCCCGGGACCGGCTACACCTTC. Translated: CASNLPGTGYTF.

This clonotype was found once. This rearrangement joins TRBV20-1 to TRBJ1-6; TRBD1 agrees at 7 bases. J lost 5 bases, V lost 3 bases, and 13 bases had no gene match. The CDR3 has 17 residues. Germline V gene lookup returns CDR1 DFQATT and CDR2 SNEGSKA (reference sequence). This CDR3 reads CSARPDRPGGDNSPLHF. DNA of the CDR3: TGCAGTGCTAGGCCCGATCGCCCAGGGGGGGATAATTCACCCCTCCACTTT.

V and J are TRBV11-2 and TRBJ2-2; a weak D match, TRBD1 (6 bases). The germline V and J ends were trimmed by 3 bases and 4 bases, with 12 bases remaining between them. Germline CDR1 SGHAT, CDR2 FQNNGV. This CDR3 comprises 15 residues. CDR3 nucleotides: TGTGCCAGCAGCTTGGGGGCCGGCGGCACCGGGGAGCTGTTTTTT. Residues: CASSLGAGGTGELFF.

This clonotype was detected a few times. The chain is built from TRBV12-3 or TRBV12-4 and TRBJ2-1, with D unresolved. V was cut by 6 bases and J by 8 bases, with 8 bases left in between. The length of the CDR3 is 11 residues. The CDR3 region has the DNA TGTGCCAGCAGCTCTACGTATGAGCAGTTCTTC. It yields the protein CASSSTYEQFF.

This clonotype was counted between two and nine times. The CDR3: CASSLGQGEVNNEQFF. Written as DNA, the CDR3 is TGTGCCAGCAGCTTAGGACAGGGGGAAGTTAACAATGAGCAGTTCTTC. The chain couples TRBV11-3 to TRBJ2-1, with TRBD1 identical over 9 bases. CDR3 length equals 16 residues. The V gene end was trimmed by 1 base and the J gene end by 5 bases; junction bases not matched to a gene: 6. From germline, CDR1 is SGHNT and CDR2 YENEEA.

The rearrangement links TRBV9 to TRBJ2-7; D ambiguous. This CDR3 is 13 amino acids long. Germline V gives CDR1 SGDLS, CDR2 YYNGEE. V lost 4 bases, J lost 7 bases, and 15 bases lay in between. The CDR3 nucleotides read TGTGCCAGCAGCCCCCGGGCCGGTACGGAGCAGTACTTC. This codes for CASSPRAGTEQYF.

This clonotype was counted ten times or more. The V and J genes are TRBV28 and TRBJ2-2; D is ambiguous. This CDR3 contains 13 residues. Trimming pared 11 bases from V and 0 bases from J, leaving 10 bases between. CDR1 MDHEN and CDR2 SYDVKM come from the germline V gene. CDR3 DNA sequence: TGTGCCGGGGTCGCTACGAACACCGGGGAGCTGTTTTTT. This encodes CAGVATNTGELFF.

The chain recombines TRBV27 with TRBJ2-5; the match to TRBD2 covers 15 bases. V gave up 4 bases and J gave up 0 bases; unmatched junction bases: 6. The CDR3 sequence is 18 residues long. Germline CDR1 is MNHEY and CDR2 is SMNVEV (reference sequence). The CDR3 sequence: CASSSRTSGRGYQETQYF. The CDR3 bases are TGTGCCAGCAGTTCAAGGACTAGCGGGAGGGGGTACCAAGAGACCCAGTACTTC.

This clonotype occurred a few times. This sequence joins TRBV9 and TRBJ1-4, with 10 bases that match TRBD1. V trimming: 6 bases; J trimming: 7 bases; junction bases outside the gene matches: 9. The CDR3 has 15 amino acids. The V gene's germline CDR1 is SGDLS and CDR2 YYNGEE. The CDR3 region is CASNPGDRGSEKLFF. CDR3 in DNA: TGTGCCAGCAATCCCGGGGACAGGGGTTCTGAAAAACTGTTTTTT.

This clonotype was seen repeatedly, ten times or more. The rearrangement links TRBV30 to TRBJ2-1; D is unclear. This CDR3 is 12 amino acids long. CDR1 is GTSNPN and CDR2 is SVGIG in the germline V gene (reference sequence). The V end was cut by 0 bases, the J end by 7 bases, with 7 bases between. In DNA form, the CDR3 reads TGTGCCTGGAGTGTACGGGCTAATGAGCAGTTCTTC. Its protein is CAWSVRANEQFF.

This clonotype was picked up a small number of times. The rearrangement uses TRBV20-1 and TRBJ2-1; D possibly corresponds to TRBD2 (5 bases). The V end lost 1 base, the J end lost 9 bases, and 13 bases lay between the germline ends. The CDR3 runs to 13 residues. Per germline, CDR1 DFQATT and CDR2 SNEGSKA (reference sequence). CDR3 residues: CSARGSSLGEQFF. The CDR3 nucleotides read TGCAGTGCTAGAGGTTCTAGCTTGGGTGAGCAGTTCTTC.

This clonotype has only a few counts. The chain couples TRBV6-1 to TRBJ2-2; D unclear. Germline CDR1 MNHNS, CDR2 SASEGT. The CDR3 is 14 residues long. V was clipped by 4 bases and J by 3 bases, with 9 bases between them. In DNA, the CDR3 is TGTGCCAGCAGTGCAATAGTTGACACCGGGGAGCTGTTTTTT. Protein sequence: CASSAIVDTGELFF.

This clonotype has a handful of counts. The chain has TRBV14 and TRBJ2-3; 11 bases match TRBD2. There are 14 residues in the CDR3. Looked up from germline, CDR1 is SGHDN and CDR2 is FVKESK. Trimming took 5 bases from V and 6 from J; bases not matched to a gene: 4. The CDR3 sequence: CASSASGRRDTQYF. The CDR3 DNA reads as TGTGCCAGCAGCGCTAGCGGGAGGAGGGATACGCAGTATTTT.